The 10 T cell receptor beta chains given below trace back to one sample, sequenced in a study of blood T cell repertoires in COVID-19. Libraries were prepared by immunoSEQ multiplex PCR; TCRdb keeps only in-frame clonotypes and omits some of them. Of under 300,000 clones listed, around 86% are singletons. Sequenced input: PBMCs or T cells enriched from blood (not recorded which). The receptors here all came from a woman aged 45-59 years who had recovered from COVID-19.

This chain joins TRBV2 and TRBJ2-1; 7 bases fit TRBD2. The CDR3 extends over 16 amino acids. CDR1 is SNHLY and CDR2 is FYNNEI in the germline V gene. The V and J ends lost 5 bases and 5 bases, in that order; junction bases with no gene match: 12. The CDR3 DNA sequence: TGTGCCAGCAGTTGGGGGTCTTCTAGCGGACACAATGAGCAGTTCTTC. It specifies CASSWGSSSGHNEQFF.

V and J are TRBV3-1 (or the pseudogene TRBV3-2) and TRBJ2-5, with D tentatively TRBD1 (5 bases). CDR1 and CDR2 (germline): LGHDT, YNNKEL (reference sequence). The CDR3 is 15 residues long. V was cut by 2 bases and J by 1 base, with 11 bases left in between. CDR3 region: CASSQQGWGQETQYF. In nucleotides, the CDR3 is TGTGCCAGCAGCCAACAGGGATGGGGCCAAGAGACCCAGTACTTC.

This clone has a count of ten or more. The rearrangement uses TRBV5-1 and TRBJ2-2; D is undetermined. The CDR3 has 17 amino acids. Trimming left V 1 base short and J 2 bases short, with 15 bases between. Germline CDR1 and CDR2: SGHRS and YFSETQ. CDR3 DNA: TGCGCCAGCAGCTTGCTGGGCAGGCTGGAAAACACCGGGGAGCTGTTTTTT. Protein sequence: CASSLLGRLENTGELFF. Variable domain in full (rest from reference TRBV5-1 and TRBJ2-2): KAGVTQTPRYLIKTRGQQVTLSCSPISGHRSVSWYQQTPGQGLQFLFEYFSETQRNKGNFPGRFSGRQFSNSRSEMNVSTLELGDSALYLCASSLLGRLENTGELFFGEGSRLTVL.

The gene calls are TRBV18 and TRBJ2-2; 11 nucleotides match TRBD2. This CDR3 contains 17 residues. Germline values: CDR1 KGHSH, CDR2 LQKENI. The junction had 5 bases not matched to a gene; V was cut back by 0 bases and J by 5 bases. The CDR3 region is CASSPPSGRVKTGELFF. CDR3 DNA sequence: TGTGCCAGCTCACCACCTAGCGGGAGGGTCAAGACCGGGGAGCTGTTTTTT.

CDR3 region: CASSLFGAGTSGRPDAPKETQYF. The CDR3 DNA reads as TGTGCCAGCAGTTTATTCGGGGCGGGGACTAGCGGGAGGCCCGACGCCCCAAAAGAGACCCAGTACTTC. The chain carries TRBV28 and TRBJ2-5, with TRBD2 matching 15 bases. This CDR3 contains 23 residues. After removal of 1 base from V and 3 bases from J, the junction contained 21 bases not matched to a gene. CDR1 is MDHEN, CDR2 SYDVKM, per germline.

The gene calls are TRBV3-1 (or the pseudogene TRBV3-2) and TRBJ2-7, with 9 bases aligning to TRBD2. The CDR3 covers 14 residues. In germline, CDR1 is LGHDT, CDR2 YNNKEL (reference sequence). Trimming cost V 4 bases and J 7 bases; bases outside gene matches: 8. The CDR3, as DNA: TGTGCCAGCAGCCCCTTGACTAGCGGATCAGAGCAGTACTTC. It translates to CASSPLTSGSEQYF.

The rearrangement uses TRBV18 and TRBJ2-7; a possible D gene is TRBD1 (5 bases). The CDR3 extends over 12 amino acids. Per germline, CDR1 KGHSH and CDR2 LQKENI. The V and J ends lost 5 bases and 3 bases respectively, with 8 bases between them. CDR3 protein: CASSKGDYEQYF. As DNA, the CDR3 is TGTGCCAGCTCAAAAGGGGACTACGAGCAGTACTTC. The whole variable domain, remainder taken from reference TRBV18 and TRBJ2-7, is NAGVMQNPRHLVRRRGQEARLRCSPMKGHSHVYWYRQLPEEGLKFMVYLQKENIIDESGMPKERFSAEFPKEGPSILRIQQVVRGDSAAYFCASSKGDYEQYFGPGTRLTVT.

On this clone: An end of the junction differs from the germline gene, which may be a read error. The chain joins TRBV7-2 to TRBJ2-1, with 9 bases that match TRBD2. The CDR3 has 15 amino acids. CDR1 is SGHTA and CDR2 is FQGNSA in the germline V gene. In DNA, the CDR3 is TGTGCCAGCAGTAGAGCGGGAGGCTCCTACGATGAGCAGTTCTTC. Its protein product is CASSRAGGSYDEQFF.

V usage is TRBV19 and J usage is TRBJ1-5; D perhaps matches TRBD1 (5 bases). This CDR3 spans 16 amino acids. V gave up 6 bases and J gave up 1 base, with 16 bases separating them. The germline V gene encodes CDR1 LNHDA and CDR2 SQIVND (reference sequence). The DNA of the CDR3 is TGTGCCAGTAGCGAGCGACAGACTTCGAGCAATCAGCCCCAGCATTTT. Translating gives CASSERQTSSNQPQHF.

This clone has more than one count but fewer than ten. The V and J genes are TRBV4-2 and TRBJ1-1, with D unclear. Trimming cost V 0 bases and J 1 base, with 6 bases left between them. The CDR3 covers 14 residues. CDR1 is LGHNA and CDR2 is YNFKEQ in the germline V gene. DNA for the CDR3: TGTGCCAGCAGCCAAGAAACTGAGAACACTGAAGCTTTCTTT. Its translation is CASSQETENTEAFF.